Following are 8 T cell receptor beta chains from one sample sequenced in a study of Ad26.COV2.S vaccination and SARS-CoV-2 variants. Sequencing used immunoSEQ multiplex PCR; TCRdb keeps in-frame clones, though not all of them. The table records about 420,000 clones, roughly 90% of them present only once. The treatment here: 15 to 20 received Ad26.COV2.S at low or high dose, single or two shots; roughly five received placebo; per-sample allocation not given. Sampling took place 63 days after the first vaccine or placebo injection. The input for sequencing was peripheral blood, taken in a trial of Ad26.COV2.S vaccine versus placebo. The receptor source for this set is a person between 18 and 59 years old who received the Ad26.COV2.S COVID-19 vaccine or a placebo.

This sequence joins TRBV12-5 and TRBJ2-7; the D gene could be TRBD1 or TRBD2 (5 bases each). Trimming shortened V by 6 bases and J by 12 bases, and 9 bases separated the two germline ends. Germline CDR1 is LGHNT and CDR2 is FRNRAP. This CDR3 contains 9 residues. The CDR3 region has the DNA TGTGCTAGTGGGCAGGGACCGTACTTC. This translates into CASGQGPYF.

The chain recombines TRBV27 with TRBJ1-5, with D possibly being TRBD1 (5 bases). CDR1 is MNHEY, CDR2 SMNVEV, per germline (reference sequence). This CDR3 has 14 amino acids. V gave up 2 bases and J gave up 6 bases, with 11 bases separating them. Here the CDR3 reads CASSLGVGVQPQHF. In DNA form, the CDR3 reads TGTGCCAGCAGTTTAGGGGTAGGGGTTCAGCCCCAGCATTTT.

The chain joins TRBV29-1 to TRBJ1-2; D is uncertain. CDR3 size: 17 residues. Germline values: CDR1 SQVTM, CDR2 ANQGSEA. The germline V and J ends were trimmed by 0 bases and 6 bases, with 23 bases remaining between them. DNA of the CDR3: TGCAGCGTTGAAGACGCCAGGCGGTTTTTGGGAAATCATGGCTACACCTTC. This encodes CSVEDARRFLGNHGYTF. The complete variable domain, with remaining parts taken from reference TRBV29-1 and TRBJ1-2, reads SAVISQKPSRDICQRGTSLTIQCQVDSQVTMMFWYRQQPGQSLTLIATANQGSEATYESGFVIDKFPISRPNLTFSTLTVSNMSPEDSSIYLCSVEDARRFLGNHGYTFGSGTRLTVV.

This clone is a singleton in its sample. An end of the junction does not agree with germline; a read error may underlie this. The genes are TRBV7-7 and TRBJ2-3; 9 bases line up with TRBD1. CDR3 size: 16 residues. The V gene's germline CDR1 is SSHAT and CDR2 FNYEAQ (reference sequence). The CDR3 reads CASSLNRGPGTDTQYF. The CDR3 DNA is TGTGCTAGCAGCCTCAACAGGGGGCCTGGCACAGATACGCAGTATTTT.

This clone was seen only a few times. This chain joins TRBV4-2 and TRBJ1-6; no clear D. V lost 0 bases, J lost 5 bases, and 8 bases lay in between. Germline V gives CDR1 LGHNA, CDR2 YNFKEQ. This CDR3 spans 15 amino acids. The CDR3 DNA reads TGTGCCAGCAGCCAAGATGTCGTAGATAATTCACCCCTCCACTTT. This codes for CASSQDVVDNSPLHF.

The rearrangement joins TRBV11-2 to TRBJ1-5, with D possibly TRBD1 on 5 matching bases. Trimming left V 1 base short and J 0 bases short, with 10 bases between. The CDR3 runs 16 residues. Germline CDR1 reads SGHAT; CDR2 reads FQNNGV. As DNA, the CDR3 is TGTGCCAGCAGCTTAGTGTGGGGGAGTAGCAATCAGCCCCAGCATTTT. The encoded protein is CASSLVWGSSNQPQHF.

V usage is TRBV12-3 or TRBV12-4 and J usage is TRBJ1-1, with unresolved D. V was trimmed by 2 bases and J by 5 bases, leaving 6 bases between them. The CDR3 loop spans 12 amino acids. CDR3 sequence (DNA): TGTGCCAGCAGTTTATCCTTGACTGAAGCTTTCTTT. The encoded protein is CASSLSLTEAFF.

As to this clone: The identical CDR3 is also encoded by other nucleotide sequences in the sample. The CDR3 region is CSASPNYGYTF. For the CDR3, the DNA is TGCAGTGCTAGCCCGAACTATGGCTACACCTTC. The chain employs TRBV20-1 and TRBJ1-2; the D is unclear. CDR3 length: 11 residues. V was trimmed by 3 bases and J by 2 bases, leaving 4 bases between them. Per germline, CDR1 DFQATT and CDR2 SNEGSKA (reference sequence).